This T cell receptor (beta chain) was documented in a study of blood T cell repertoires in COVID-19. Study-wide background: There were acute and convalescent COVID-19 samples, and they came from the United States, Italy and Spain.

V lost 4 bases to trimming and J lost 2 bases; unmatched junction nucleotides: 10. The CDR3 loop spans 16 amino acids. In germline, CDR1 is MGHRA, CDR2 YSYEKL. Recruitment covered some 25 US areas and drew participants whose ages spanned about 18 to 90 years. Assignment of participants to cohorts was predicated upon participant-reported clinical history. In the original analysis: The authors estimated nucleated cell counts from reference gene primer amplification. TCRdb's copy holds only in-frame clones and misses some; the assay was immunoSEQ multiplex PCR. V and J calls and clone size are as listed in that table; D and trimming were resolved from the DNA. The sample includes over 150,000 clones, around 80% of them seen just once.

The receptor's source is a man aged 45-65 years who had recovered from COVID-19. This sequence joins TRBV4-1 and TRBJ1-2; 7 nucleotides line up with TRBD1. The specimen was PBMCs or T cells enriched from blood (not recorded which). The CDR3 sequence is CASSRTGTEKNYGYTF. The CDR3, as DNA: TGCGCCAGCAGCCGAACCGGGACAGAGAAGAACTATGGCTACACCTTC.